Listed below are T cell receptor beta chains from one sample, sequenced in a study of shared clonotypes between healthy human individuals. Here immunoSEQ multiplex PCR was the method, and the copy in TCRdb shows in-frame clones only, minus some. There are about 590,000 clones in the sample; around 95% occur only once, and 0.095% to 0.12% lies in the top ten. What was sequenced was naive CD8+ T cells sorted from blood. These TCRs come from a woman in her twenties or thirties in good health. Both conserved end residues are part of each CDR3. The D gene is left open where the match is weak. Clone sizes are given selectively: once, few, many, or a class where the clone is expanded.

d_gene	abundance	len	v_gene	j_gene	CDR3aa	CDR3nt
NA	NA	12	TRBV5-8	TRBJ1-1	CASAGLGTEAFF	TGTGCCAGCGCTGGGTTGGGCACTGAAGCTTTCTTT
NA	once	14	TRBV27	TRBJ2-7	CASRAAGIPHEQYF	TGTGCCAGCAGGGCTGCAGGGATCCCTCACGAGCAGTACTTC
NA	NA	15	TRBV4-1	TRBJ1-3	CASSVGEDSGNTIYF	TGCGCCAGCAGCGTCGGGGAAGACTCTGGAAACACCATATATTTT
TRBD2	NA	20	TRBV28	TRBJ2-2	CASSTPVWLAGGPNTGELFF	TGTGCCAGCAGTACGCCCGTTTGGCTAGCGGGAGGGCCGAACACCGGGGAGCTGTTTTTT
NA	NA	15	TRBV4-2	TRBJ2-7	CASSQELTAAYEQYF	TGTGCCAGCAGCCAAGAATTGACCGCTGCTTACGAGCAGTACTTC
NA	NA	15	TRBV10-2	TRBJ2-2	CASSDLGTPTGELFF	TGCGCCAGCAGTGATCTTGGGACTCCGACCGGGGAGCTGTTTTTT
TRBD2	NA	14	TRBV27	TRBJ2-7	CASSGTSFAYEQYF	TGTGCCAGTTCCGGGACTAGCTTCGCCTACGAGCAGTACTTC
NA	NA	15	TRBV19	TRBJ1-1	CASSIAITGITEAFF	TGTGCCAGTAGTATAGCCATTACAGGGATCACTGAAGCTTTCTTT
NA	NA	15	TRBV28	TRBJ2-1	CASSFWWSSYNEQFF	TGTGCCAGCAGTTTTTGGTGGAGCTCCTACAATGAGCAGTTCTTC
NA	NA	14	TRBV14	TRBJ2-3	CASSQVTGTDTQYF	TGTGCCAGCAGCCAAGTAACGGGAACAGATACGCAGTATTTT
NA	NA	14	TRBV6-1	TRBJ2-7	CASTHRVGGWEQYF	TGTGCCAGCACCCACCGGGTAGGAGGGTGGGAGCAGTACTTC
NA	once	19	TRBV28	TRBJ1-5	CASRAPAPGLVRSNQPQHF	TGTGCCAGCAGGGCTCCGGCCCCGGGCCTCGTCAGGAGCAATCAGCCCCAGCATTTT
NA	once	16	TRBV19	TRBJ2-3	CASSIDDTFFTDTQYF	TGTGCCAGTAGTATAGATGACACCTTTTTCACAGATACGCAGTATTTT
NA	NA	16	TRBV27	TRBJ2-2	CASSFYGRRVGGELFF	TGTGCCAGCAGTTTTTACGGACGTAGGGTCGGCGGGGAGCTGTTTTTT
NA	NA	14	TRBV27	TRBJ2-1	CASSPQAYVNEQFF	TGTGCCAGCAGTCCCCAGGCCTATGTGAATGAGCAGTTCTTC
NA	NA	18	TRBV27	TRBJ2-5	CASSLVGTVPGDEETQYF	TGTGCCAGCAGTTTGGTCGGAACCGTGCCGGGAGATGAAGAGACCCAGTACTTC
NA	NA	12	TRBV5-8	TRBJ2-1	CASRLAANEQFF	TGTGCCAGCAGACTAGCAGCCAATGAGCAGTTCTTC
TRBD2	NA	14	TRBV6-1	TRBJ2-1	CASRPGLALNEQFF	TGTGCCAGCAGGCCGGGACTAGCTCTAAATGAGCAGTTCTTC
NA	NA	13	TRBV2	TRBJ1-5	CASRGLDNQPQHF	TGTGCCAGCCGGGGGCTCGACAATCAGCCCCAGCATTTT
TRBD2	NA	13	TRBV2	TRBJ2-7	CASSVAGVYEQYF	TGTGCCAGCAGCGTAGCGGGAGTCTACGAGCAGTACTTC
TRBD1	NA	14	TRBV9	TRBJ1-2	CASRGGQLNYGYTF	TGTGCCAGCAGGGGGGGACAGCTTAACTATGGCTACACCTTC
NA	NA	13	TRBV2	TRBJ1-6	CASVRYPKSPLHF	TGTGCCAGCGTCAGATATCCGAAATCACCCCTCCACTTT
NA	NA	14	TRBV6-5	TRBJ2-7	CASSYYPGPYEQYF	TGTGCCAGCAGTTACTATCCAGGGCCCTACGAGCAGTACTTC
NA	once	11	TRBV6-1	TRBJ1-6	CASQGQPPLHF	TGTGCCAGCCAGGGGCAGCCACCCCTCCACTTT
TRBD2	NA	15	TRBV5-6	TRBJ2-1	CASRTGTSLYNEQFF	TGTGCCAGCAGGACCGGGACTAGCCTATACAATGAGCAGTTCTTC
NA	NA	15	TRBV6-1	TRBJ1-2	CASSEGLGREYGYTF	TGTGCCAGCAGTGAAGGCTTGGGCAGGGAATATGGCTACACCTTC
NA	NA	15	TRBV7-9	TRBJ2-7	CASSLAQGRHYEQYF	TGTGCCAGCAGCTTAGCGCAGGGACGACACTACGAGCAGTACTTC
NA	NA	13	TRBV19	TRBJ2-2	CASSGGRLGELFF	TGTGCCAGTAGTGGGGGACGTCTTGGGGAGCTGTTTTTT
TRBD2	NA	14	TRBV27	TRBJ2-7	CASSLSVRGYEQYF	TGTGCCAGCAGTTTGTCGGTGCGGGGGTACGAGCAGTACTTC
NA	NA	15	TRBV28	TRBJ1-2	CASSLSERGSAGYTF	TGTGCCAGCAGTTTATCAGAGAGGGGTAGTGCTGGCTACACCTTC
NA	NA	17	TRBV5-6	TRBJ2-6	CASSLGQNLYGANVLTF	TGTGCCAGCAGCTTGGGACAGAACTTATATGGGGCCAACGTCCTGACTTTC
NA	NA	14	TRBV6-4	TRBJ1-1	CASSDDHMNTEAFF	TGTGCCAGCAGTGACGATCACATGAACACTGAAGCTTTCTTT
NA	NA	16	TRBV14	TRBJ1-4	CASSQDEDGSGEKLFF	TGTGCCAGCAGCCAAGATGAGGACGGGAGTGGTGAAAAACTGTTTTTT
TRBD1	NA	15	TRBV6-1	TRBJ2-7	CASSLRGPSTYEQYF	TGTGCCAGCAGTCTCAGGGGGCCCAGTACCTACGAGCAGTACTTC
TRBD1	NA	15	TRBV9	TRBJ1-2	CASSGIIGTAYGYTF	TGTGCCAGCAGCGGAATTATTGGGACAGCCTATGGCTACACCTTC
NA	NA	16	TRBV9	TRBJ2-1	CASSDSITGSYNEQFF	TGTGCCAGCAGCGACAGCATTACAGGCTCCTACAATGAGCAGTTCTTC
TRBD2	once	14	TRBV11-2	TRBJ2-1	CASSRTSGEDEQFF	TGTGCCAGCAGCCGGACTAGCGGGGAGGATGAGCAGTTCTTC
NA	NA	14	TRBV27	TRBJ2-2	CASSFSRNIVELFF	TGTGCCAGCAGTTTCTCCCGGAACATCGTGGAGCTGTTTTTT
NA	once	14	TRBV4-1	TRBJ1-1	CASSPLRGNTEAFF	TGCGCCAGCAGCCCGCTTAGGGGGAACACTGAAGCTTTCTTT
NA	NA	12	TRBV27	TRBJ1-1	CASRGFSTEAFF	TGTGCCAGCAGGGGTTTTAGCACTGAAGCTTTCTTT
TRBD1	NA	14	TRBV4-2	TRBJ2-7	CASSQDTGAGEQYF	TGTGCCAGCAGCCAAGATACAGGGGCGGGCGAGCAGTACTTC
TRBD2	NA	15	TRBV28	TRBJ2-1	CASSLVLAGNNEQFF	TGTGCCAGCAGTTTAGTACTAGCGGGCAACAATGAGCAGTTCTTC
TRBD1	NA	16	TRBV27	TRBJ1-1	CASSTTGQLMNTEAFF	TGTGCCAGCAGTACTACGGGACAGCTGATGAACACTGAAGCTTTCTTT
NA	NA	13	TRBV29-1	TRBJ1-1	CSAISQSNTEAFF	TGCAGCGCTATATCACAGTCAAACACTGAAGCTTTCTTT
NA	NA	15	TRBV10-3	TRBJ1-5	CAISESRQNNQPQHF	TGTGCCATCAGTGAGTCGCGGCAGAACAATCAGCCCCAGCATTTT
TRBD2	NA	15	TRBV27	TRBJ2-5	CASSLTSGSSETQYF	TGTGCCAGCAGTTTGACTAGCGGGAGTTCGGAGACCCAGTACTTC
NA	NA	12	TRBV7-6	TRBJ1-1	CASSHQGSEAFF	TGTGCCAGCAGTCACCAGGGATCAGAAGCTTTCTTT
TRBD1	NA	14	TRBV9	TRBJ1-2	CASSLRTGGDGYTF	TGTGCCAGCAGCTTACGGACAGGGGGCGATGGCTACACCTTC
TRBD2	NA	19	TRBV11-2	TRBJ2-5	CASSLVFSLAGSLWETQYF	TGTGCCAGCAGCTTAGTTTTTTCACTAGCGGGTTCCTTATGGGAGACCCAGTACTTC
NA	once	13	TRBV7-7	TRBJ2-7	CASSISGGYEQYF	TGTGCCAGCAGCATCTCCGGGGGCTACGAGCAGTACTTC
TRBD2	NA	14	TRBV5-8	TRBJ2-7	CASSSGLAGDDQYF	TGTGCCAGCAGCTCAGGACTAGCGGGAGATGATCAGTACTTC